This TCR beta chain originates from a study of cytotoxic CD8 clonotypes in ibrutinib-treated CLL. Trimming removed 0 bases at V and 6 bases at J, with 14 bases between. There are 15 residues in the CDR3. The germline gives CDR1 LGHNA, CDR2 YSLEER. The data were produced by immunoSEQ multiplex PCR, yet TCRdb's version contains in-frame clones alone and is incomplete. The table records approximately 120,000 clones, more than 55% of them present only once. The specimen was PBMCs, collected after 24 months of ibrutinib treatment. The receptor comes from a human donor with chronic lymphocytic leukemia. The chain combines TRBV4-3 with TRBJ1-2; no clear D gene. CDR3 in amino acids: CASSQEGYGLNGYTF. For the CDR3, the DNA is TGCGCCAGCAGCCAAGAAGGTTATGGTCTTAATGGCTACACCTTC.